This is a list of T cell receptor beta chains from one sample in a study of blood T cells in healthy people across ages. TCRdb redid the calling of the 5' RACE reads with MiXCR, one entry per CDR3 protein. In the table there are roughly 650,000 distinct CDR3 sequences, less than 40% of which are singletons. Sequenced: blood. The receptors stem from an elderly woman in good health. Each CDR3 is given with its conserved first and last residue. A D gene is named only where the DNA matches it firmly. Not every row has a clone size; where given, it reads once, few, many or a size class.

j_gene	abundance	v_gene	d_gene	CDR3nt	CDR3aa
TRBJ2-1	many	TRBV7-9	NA	TGTGCCAGCAGCTTGGCCGCGACGGCCAATGAGCAGTTCTTC	CASSLAATANEQFF
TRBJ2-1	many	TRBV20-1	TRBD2	TGCAGTGCTCTAGACCAGCGGGGGTTCAATGAGCAGTTCTTC	CSALDQRGFNEQFF
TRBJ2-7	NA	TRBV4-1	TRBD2	TGCGCCAGCAGCCGAGGGGGACTAGCGGGAGGAAGTTCCGACGAGCAGTACTTC	CASSRGGLAGGSSDEQYF
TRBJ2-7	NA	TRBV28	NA	TGTGCCAGCACCAATTGGGGGGGGACAAACAATGAGCAGTACTTC	CASTNWGGTNNEQYF
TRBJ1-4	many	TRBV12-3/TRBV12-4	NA	TGTGCCAGCAGTTTACGCAGCACCGGCGGGGGCCGGGTCTCAACTAATGAAAAACTGTTTTTT	CASSLRSTGGGRVSTNEKLFF
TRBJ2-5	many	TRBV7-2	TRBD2	TGTGCCAGCAGCGGTCGACTAGCGGGGGGGGAGACCCAGTACTTC	CASSGRLAGGETQYF
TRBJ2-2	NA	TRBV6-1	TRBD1	TGTGCCAGCAGTCGACAGGGATCGGGCACCGGGGAGCTGTTTTTT	CASSRQGSGTGELFF
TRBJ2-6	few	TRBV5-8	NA	TGTGCCAGCAGCTTGGATTCGGGGACTGGGGCCAACGTCCTGACTTTC	CASSLDSGTGANVLTF
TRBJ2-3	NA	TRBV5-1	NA	TGCGCCAGCAGCTTGGCCAGCCGGGGCCAGGGCACAGGTACGCAGTATTTT	CASSLASRGQGTGTQYF
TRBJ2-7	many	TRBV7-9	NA	TGTGCCAGCAGCTTGTTACACCTGCCCTACGAGCAGTACTTC	CASSLLHLPYEQYF
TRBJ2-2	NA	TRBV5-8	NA	TGTGCCAGCAGCTTGGTGCCAGGTAGCGCGAACACCGGGGAGCTGTTTTTT	CASSLVPGSANTGELFF
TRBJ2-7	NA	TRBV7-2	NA	TGTGCCAGCAGCTTCGCAAAAACCTACGAGCAGTACTTC	CASSFAKTYEQYF
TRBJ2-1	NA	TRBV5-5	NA	TGTGCCACCACGGGGACCGGAGGGTACAATGAGCAGTTCTTC	CATTGTGGYNEQFF
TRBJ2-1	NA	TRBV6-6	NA	TGTGCCAGCAGGGCCACCACCAATGAGCAGTTCTTC	CASRATTNEQFF
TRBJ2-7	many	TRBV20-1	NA	TGCAGTGCTAGAGTCGACACAGTTTACGAGCAGTACTTC	CSARVDTVYEQYF
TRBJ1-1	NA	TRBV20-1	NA	TGCAGTGCTAGAGCCGGGGAGGGGCAGGGTGAAGCTTTCTTT	CSARAGEGQGEAFF
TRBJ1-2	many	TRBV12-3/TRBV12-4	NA	TGTGCCAGCAGTTTGCCGGCAGACGGATATGGCTACACCTTC	CASSLPADGYGYTF
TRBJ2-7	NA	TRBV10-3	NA	TGTGCCATCAGTGAGGGGGGGTTAACCATCTACGAGCAGTACTTC	CAISEGGLTIYEQYF
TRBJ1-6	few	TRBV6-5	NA	TGTGCCAGCAGTCCGACAGGCCCCTATAATTCACCCCTCCACTTT	CASSPTGPYNSPLHF
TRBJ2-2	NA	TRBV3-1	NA	TGTGCCAGCAGCCCACGGCAAACGAACGGGGAGCTGTTTTTT	CASSPRQTNGELFF